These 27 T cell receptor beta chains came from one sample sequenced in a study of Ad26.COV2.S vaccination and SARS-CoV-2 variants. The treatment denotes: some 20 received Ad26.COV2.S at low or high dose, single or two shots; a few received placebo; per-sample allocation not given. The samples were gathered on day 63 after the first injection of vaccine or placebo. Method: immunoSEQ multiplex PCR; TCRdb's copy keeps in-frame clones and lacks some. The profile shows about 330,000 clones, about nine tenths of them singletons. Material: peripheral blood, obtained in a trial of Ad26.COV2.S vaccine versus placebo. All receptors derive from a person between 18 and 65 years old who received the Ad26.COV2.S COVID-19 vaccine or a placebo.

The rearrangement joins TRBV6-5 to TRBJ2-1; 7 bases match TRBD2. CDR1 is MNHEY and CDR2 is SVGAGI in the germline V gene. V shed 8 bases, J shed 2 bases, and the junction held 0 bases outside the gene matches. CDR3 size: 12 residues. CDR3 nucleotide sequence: TGTGCCAGCGGGGGGGCCTACAATGAGCAGTTCTTC. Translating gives CASGGAYNEQFF.

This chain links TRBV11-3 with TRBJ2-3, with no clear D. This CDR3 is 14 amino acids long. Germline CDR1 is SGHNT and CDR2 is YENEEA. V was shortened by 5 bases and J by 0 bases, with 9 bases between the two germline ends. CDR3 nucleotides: TGTGCCAGCAGCCCCGGCGGTAGCACAGATACGCAGTATTTT. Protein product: CASSPGGSTDTQYF.

The CDR3 region has the DNA TGCGCCAGCGGGAAGGGGACCCTCTCTGGAAACACCATATATTTT. Its protein is CASGKGTLSGNTIYF. The rearrangement uses TRBV5-1 and TRBJ1-3, with D maybe TRBD1 (5 bases). Germline V lookup: CDR1 SGHRS, CDR2 YFSETQ. The CDR3 is 15 residues long. Trimming left V 7 bases short and J 0 bases short, with 14 bases between.

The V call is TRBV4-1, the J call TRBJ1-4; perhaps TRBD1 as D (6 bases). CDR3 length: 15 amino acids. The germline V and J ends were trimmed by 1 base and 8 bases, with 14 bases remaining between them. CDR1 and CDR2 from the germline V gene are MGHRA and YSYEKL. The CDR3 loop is CASSQGGQEGEKLFF. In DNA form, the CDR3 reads TGCGCCAGCAGCCAAGGGGGGCAAGAGGGAGAAAAACTGTTTTTT.

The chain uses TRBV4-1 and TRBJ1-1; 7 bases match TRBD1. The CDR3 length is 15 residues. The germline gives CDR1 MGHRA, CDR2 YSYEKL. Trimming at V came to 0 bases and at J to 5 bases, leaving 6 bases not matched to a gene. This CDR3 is CASSQDRQGITEAFF. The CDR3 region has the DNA TGCGCCAGCAGCCAAGATCGACAGGGAATTACTGAAGCTTTCTTT.

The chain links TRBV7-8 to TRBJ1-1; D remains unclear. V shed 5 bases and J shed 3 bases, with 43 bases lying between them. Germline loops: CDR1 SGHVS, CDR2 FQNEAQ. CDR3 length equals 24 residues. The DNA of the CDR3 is TGTGCCAGCAGCCCATTTCTCGTTTTATTTTCCCCGGAGCAGCACCTCGAAATAGACACTGAAGCTTTCTTT. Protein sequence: CASSPFLVLFSPEQHLEIDTEAFF.

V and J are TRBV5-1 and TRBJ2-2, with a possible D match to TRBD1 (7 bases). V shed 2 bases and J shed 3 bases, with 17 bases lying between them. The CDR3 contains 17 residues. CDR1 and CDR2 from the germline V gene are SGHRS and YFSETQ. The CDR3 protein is CASSFRQGGIDTGELFF. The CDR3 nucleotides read TGCGCCAGCAGCTTCCGACAGGGCGGGATCGACACCGGGGAGCTGTTTTTT.

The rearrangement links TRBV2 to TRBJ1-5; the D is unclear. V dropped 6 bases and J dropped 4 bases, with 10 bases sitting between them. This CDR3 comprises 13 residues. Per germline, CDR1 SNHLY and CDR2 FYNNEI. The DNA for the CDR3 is TGTGCCAGCAGGACCGACGGGAATCAGCCCCAGCATTTT. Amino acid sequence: CASRTDGNQPQHF.

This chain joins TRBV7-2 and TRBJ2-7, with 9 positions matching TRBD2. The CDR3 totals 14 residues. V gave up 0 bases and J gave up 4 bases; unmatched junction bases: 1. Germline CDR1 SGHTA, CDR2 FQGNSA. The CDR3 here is CASSLALAGYEQYF. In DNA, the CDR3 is TGTGCCAGCAGCTTAGCGCTAGCGGGGTACGAGCAGTACTTC.

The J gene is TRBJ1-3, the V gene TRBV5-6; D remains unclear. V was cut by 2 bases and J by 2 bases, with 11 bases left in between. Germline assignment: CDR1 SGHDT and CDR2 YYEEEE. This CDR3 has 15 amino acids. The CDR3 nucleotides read TGTGCCAGCAGCTTTGGGGAGTCAGCTGGAAACACCATATATTTT. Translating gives CASSFGESAGNTIYF. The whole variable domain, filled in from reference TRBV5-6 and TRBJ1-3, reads DAGVTQSPTHLIKTRGQQVTLRCSPKSGHDTVSWYQQALGQGPQFIFQYYEEEERQRGNFPDRFSGHQFPNYSSELNVNALLLGDSALYLCASSFGESAGNTIYFGEGSWLTVV.

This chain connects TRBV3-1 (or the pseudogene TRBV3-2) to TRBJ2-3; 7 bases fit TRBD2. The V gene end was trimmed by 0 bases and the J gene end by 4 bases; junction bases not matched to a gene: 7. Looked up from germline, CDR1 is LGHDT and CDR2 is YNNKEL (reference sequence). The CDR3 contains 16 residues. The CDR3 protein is CASSQDRAGYSDTQYF. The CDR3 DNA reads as TGTGCCAGCAGCCAAGATAGAGCGGGGTATTCAGATACGCAGTATTTT.

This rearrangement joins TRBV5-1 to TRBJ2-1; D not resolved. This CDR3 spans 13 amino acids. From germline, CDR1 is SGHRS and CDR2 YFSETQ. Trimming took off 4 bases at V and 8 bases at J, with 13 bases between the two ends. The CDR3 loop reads CASSPPVSDEQFF. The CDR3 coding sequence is TGCGCCAGCAGCCCGCCGGTGTCGGATGAGCAGTTCTTC.

The DNA for the CDR3 is TGTGCCAGCAGCCCATCGACATACGGGGAGCTGTTTTTT. This translates into CASSPSTYGELFF. This rearrangement joins TRBV7-2 to TRBJ2-2, with D hard to call. The V end was cut by 5 bases, the J end by 7 bases, with 11 bases between. This CDR3 contains 13 residues. CDR1 and CDR2 (germline): SGHTA, FQGNSA.

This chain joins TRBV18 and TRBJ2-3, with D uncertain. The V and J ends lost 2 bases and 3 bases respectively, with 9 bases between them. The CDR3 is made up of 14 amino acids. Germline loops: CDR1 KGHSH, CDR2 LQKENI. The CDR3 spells CASSPDPLTDTQYF. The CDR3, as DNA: TGTGCCAGCTCACCAGACCCTCTTACAGATACGCAGTATTTT. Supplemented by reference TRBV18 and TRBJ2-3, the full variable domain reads NAGVMQNPRHLVRRRGQEARLRCSPMKGHSHVYWYRQLPEEGLKFMVYLQKENIIDESGMPKERFSAEFPKEGPSILRIQQVVRGDSAAYFCASSPDPLTDTQYFGPGTRLTVL.

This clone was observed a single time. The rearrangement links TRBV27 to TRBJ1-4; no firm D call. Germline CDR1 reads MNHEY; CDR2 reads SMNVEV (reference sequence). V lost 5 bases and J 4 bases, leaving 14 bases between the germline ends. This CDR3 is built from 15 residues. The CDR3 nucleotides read TGTGCCAGCAGTGGGGTGTACCGGGATAATGAAAAACTGTTTTTT. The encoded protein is CASSGVYRDNEKLFF.

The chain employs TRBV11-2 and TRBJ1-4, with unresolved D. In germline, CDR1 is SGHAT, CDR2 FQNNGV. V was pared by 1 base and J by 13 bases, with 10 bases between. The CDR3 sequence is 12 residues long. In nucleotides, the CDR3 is TGTGCCAGCAGCTTAGGAGTCAGCAGACTGTTTTTT. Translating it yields CASSLGVSRLFF. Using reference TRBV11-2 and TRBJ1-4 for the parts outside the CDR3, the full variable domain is EAGVAQSPRYKIIEKRQSVAFWCNPISGHATLYWYQQILGQGPKLLIQFQNNGVVDDSQLPKDRFSAERLKGVDSTLKIQPAKLEDSAVYLCASSLGVSRLFFGSGTQLSVL.

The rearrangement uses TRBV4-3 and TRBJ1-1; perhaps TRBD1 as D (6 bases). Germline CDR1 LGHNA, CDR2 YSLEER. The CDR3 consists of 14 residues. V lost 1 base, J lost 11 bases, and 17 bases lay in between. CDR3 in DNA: TGCGCCAGCAGCCAAGTCGGTGTATGGAGGGGGGCTTTCTTT. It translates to CASSQVGVWRGAFF.

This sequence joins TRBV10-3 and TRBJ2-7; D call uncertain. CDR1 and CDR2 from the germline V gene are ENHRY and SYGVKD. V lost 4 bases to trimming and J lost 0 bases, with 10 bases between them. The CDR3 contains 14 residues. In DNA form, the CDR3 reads TGTGCCATCAGTGGGGATGGGGACTCCTACGAGCAGTACGTC. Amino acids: CAISGDGDSYEQYV.

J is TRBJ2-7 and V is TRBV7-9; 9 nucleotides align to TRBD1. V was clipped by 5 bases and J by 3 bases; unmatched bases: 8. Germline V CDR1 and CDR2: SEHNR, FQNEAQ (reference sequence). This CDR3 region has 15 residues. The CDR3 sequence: CASSDGTGFFYEQYF. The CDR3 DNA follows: TGTGCCAGCAGCGACGGGACAGGGTTTTTCTACGAGCAGTACTTC.

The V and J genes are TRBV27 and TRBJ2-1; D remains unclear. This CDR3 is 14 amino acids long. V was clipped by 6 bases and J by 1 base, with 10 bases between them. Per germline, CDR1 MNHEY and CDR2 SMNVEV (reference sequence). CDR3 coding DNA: TGTGCCAGCAGGGTAACGGTGTCCTACAATGAGCAGTTCTTC. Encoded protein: CASRVTVSYNEQFF.

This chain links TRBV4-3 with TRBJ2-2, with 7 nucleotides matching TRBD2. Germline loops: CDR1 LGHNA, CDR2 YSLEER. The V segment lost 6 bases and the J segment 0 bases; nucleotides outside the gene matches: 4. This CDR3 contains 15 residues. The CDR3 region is CASSPGTTNTGELFF. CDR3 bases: TGCGCCAGCAGTCCCGGGACTACGAACACCGGGGAGCTGTTTTTT.

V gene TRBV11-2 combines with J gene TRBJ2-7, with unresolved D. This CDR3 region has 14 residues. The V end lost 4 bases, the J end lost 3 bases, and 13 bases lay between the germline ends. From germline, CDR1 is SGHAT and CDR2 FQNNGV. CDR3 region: CASSSIWRNYEQYV. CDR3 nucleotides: TGTGCCAGCAGCTCCATTTGGCGGAACTACGAGCAGTACGTC.

CDR3 in amino acids: CASSFDRAGADIQYF. CDR3 sequence (DNA): TGTGCCAGTAGCTTTGACAGGGCCGGAGCCGACATTCAGTACTTC. This chain joins TRBV19 and TRBJ2-4; the match to TRBD1 covers 7 bases. The CDR3 has 15 amino acids. V shed 6 bases and J 8 bases; nucleotides not matched to a gene: 13. Germline V CDR1 and CDR2: LNHDA, SQIVND (reference sequence). The variable domain in full, with the rest retrieved from reference TRBV19 and TRBJ2-4, is DGGITQSPKYLFRKEGQNVTLSCEQNLNHDAMYWYRQDPGQGLRLIYYSQIVNDFQKGDIAEGYSVSREKKESFPLTVTSAQKNPTAFYLCASSFDRAGADIQYFGAGTRLSVL.

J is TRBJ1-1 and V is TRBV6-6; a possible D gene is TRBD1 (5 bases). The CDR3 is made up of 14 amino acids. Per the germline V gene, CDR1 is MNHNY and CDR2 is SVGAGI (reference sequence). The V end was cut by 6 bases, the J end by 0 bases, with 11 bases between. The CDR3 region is CASRGADMNTEAFF. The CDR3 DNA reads TGTGCCAGCAGAGGGGCAGACATGAACACTGAAGCTTTCTTT.

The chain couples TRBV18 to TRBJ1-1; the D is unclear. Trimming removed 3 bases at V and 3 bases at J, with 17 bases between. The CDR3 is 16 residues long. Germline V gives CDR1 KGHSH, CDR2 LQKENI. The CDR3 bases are TGTGCCAGCTCACCGCGGTCACTGGGCGCCGACACTGAAGCTTTCTTT. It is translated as CASSPRSLGADTEAFF.

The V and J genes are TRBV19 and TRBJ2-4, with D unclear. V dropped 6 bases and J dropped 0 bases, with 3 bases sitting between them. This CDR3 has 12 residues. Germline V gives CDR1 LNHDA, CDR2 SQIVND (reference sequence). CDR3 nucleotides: TGTGCCAGTAGCGTAGCCAAAAACATTCAGTACTTC. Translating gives CASSVAKNIQYF.

The CDR3 nucleotides read TGTGCCAGCAGGGGGAGTGAACAGTACTTC. Protein: CASRGSEQYF. V is TRBV2 and J is TRBJ2-4, with D tentatively TRBD2 (5 bases). Germline CDR1 and CDR2: SNHLY and FYNNEI. The CDR3 length is 10 residues. Trimming pared 6 bases from V and 13 bases from J, leaving 10 bases between.